The clone carrying this T cell receptor (beta chain) was seen many times. TCRdb redid the calling of the RT-PCR reads with MiXCR, one entry per CDR3 protein. The sample includes roughly 250,000 distinct CDR3 sequences, roughly 14% seen only once; the top ten take around 10%. V was trimmed by 6 bases and J by 3 bases, leaving 11 bases between them. The CDR3 contains 14 residues. The entry originates in a study of patients and donors after allogeneic stem cell transplantation. The sequenced sample consisted of blood, either unsorted or a sorted T cell fraction (not recorded which). The gene calls are TRBV12-3 or TRBV12-4 and TRBJ1-4; D not certain. The origin of this receptor is a human donor who was either an allogeneic HSCT recipient or a stem cell or donor lymphocyte infusion donor (not recorded which). It is not recorded whose cells these are; they may come from a transplant donor. The CDR3, as DNA: TGTGCCAGCAGCCTGACCGGCCCTAATGAAAAACTGTTTTTT. Protein product: CASSLTGPNEKLFF.